This T cell receptor (beta chain) was sequenced during a study of T cells in Graves' hyperthyroidism and ophthalmopathy. Whole-study results and caveats: Among thyroid clonotypes expanded above 0.001, most also appeared in blood. Stable hyperthyroidism was told apart from ophthalmopathy by a model built on 13 V-J features.

A remark on this clonotype: Its matching antigen is unknown.

Graves' hyperthyroidism qualified as stable when ophthalmopathy did not progress within 18 months. Amplification yielded TCR beta CDR3 regions, with RNA transcripts as the source. Using the HTBI primer set, a first-round RT-PCR was run on the TCR CDR3. Each CDR3 protein gets one entry after TCRdb re-called the multiplex PCR reads with MiXCR. This sample has 350,000 to 400,000 distinct CDR3 sequences; about 15% occur once, and the top ten carry 30% to 35%. After removal of 0 bases from V and 7 bases from J, the junction contained 6 bases not matched to a gene. Germline V gene sequence: CDR1 SGDLS, CDR2 YYNGEE. The CDR3 extends over 17 amino acids.

The specimen was blood. The chain couples TRBV9 to TRBJ2-1, with TRBD2 identical over 14 bases. This receptor was taken from a woman in her thirties with Graves' hyperthyroidism. In nucleotides, the CDR3 is TGTGCCAGCAGCGTAGGAGGGACTAGCGGGAGTATAAATGAGCAGTTCTTC. Translating it yields CASSVGGTSGSINEQFF. Based on the CDR3 plus reference TRBV9 and TRBJ2-1, the full variable domain is DSGVTQTPKHLITATGQRVTLRCSPRSGDLSVYWYQQSLDQGLQFLIQYYNGEERAKGNILERFSAQQFPDLHSELNLSSLELGDSALYFCASSVGGTSGSINEQFFGPGTRLTVL.